One T cell receptor (beta chain) is described in this entry. Its target antigen remains unknown. The input lacks base qualities; no much larger clone sits a single base away. The immunoSEQ Assay, a bias-controlled multiplex PCR, was used to amplify TCRbeta CDR3 regions from genomic DNA. Regarding the original processing steps: The number of nucleated cells in each sample was estimated by amplification of reference gene primers within the assay. Sequence reads were collapsed and filtered to measure the absolute abundance of every unique TCRbeta CDR3 rearrangement. Productive Simpson clonality was computed per sample as the square root of Simpson's diversity index over productive rearrangements. TCRdb limited this immuneACCESS table to in-frame rearrangements with V and J called. A share of clones is missing; checked studies link under half to unresolved V genes, and the rest is unexplained. The V and J calls and clone size are taken from that table; D and trimming were inferred from the DNA. The sample table lists under 200,000 clones, roughly four fifths of them with a count of one. The ten largest account for around 6.1% of the sample.

The germline V gene supplies CDR1 SNHLY and CDR2 FYNNEI. The CDR3, from cysteine to phenylalanine, totals 14 residues. The kept DNA is CDR3 alone, 42 bases in frame from the first base. V loses 4 bases, J loses 8 bases, and the germline ends lie 17 bases apart. Each collaborating institution followed its own protocols to collect whole blood in K2EDTA tubes. For TCRbeta analysis, collaborator samples were shipped as frozen whole blood, as isolated PBMCs, or as DNA extracted from either sample type. This entry comes from a study of blood T cell repertoires in COVID-19 (dated by TCRdb to the early 2020s). Some background on the complete study: The collaborator samples originated in the United States, Italy and Spain and spanned the acute and convalescent phases of COVID-19. Deeply sampled blood TCRbeta repertoires from subjects exposed to, actively infected with, or recovered from COVID-19 were included in the dataset. Where available, HLA class I and class II types were taken from metadata supplied by the sample provider and were not determined by assay-based typing. The sample metadata nearly always contained a de-identified subject ID, COVID-19 status, age in years and sex. The repertoires were released in a freely available public database meant as a resource for research on the immune response to SARS-CoV-2. The material from the prospective study consisted of cDNA or gDNA derived from T cells, B-cell-depleted T cells, or PBMCs. The samples were drawn from two sources: the first 160 participants of the ongoing ImmuneRACE study, and 950 to 1,500 subjects contributed by 6 global collaborators.

General conclusions and limits of the study: The quantity of clinical and demographic metadata differed by source and by participant and was supplied without curation.

Specimen: peripheral blood. The clonotype originates from a woman in her thirties or forties with acute or convalescent COVID-19. The chain is encoded by TRBV2 joined to TRBJ1-2; possibly the D gene is TRBD1, per 6 matching bases. The CDR3 has the sequence CASSVSLGAPGYTF. The DNA reads TGTGCCAGCAGTGTGTCGTTGGGGGCGCCGGGCTACACCTTC.